The 27 T cell receptor beta chains in this list originate from one sample, sequenced in a study of beta chain features in type 1 diabetes. Every isolated RNA sample was fully reverse transcribed, so sequencing captured expressed TCRB transcripts. Profiled with immunoSEQ multiplex PCR; TCRdb holds only in-frame clones, not every one. The sample shows fewer than 350,000 clones, around 20% of them seen only once. Sample: naive CD4+ T cells from blood. These receptors all stem from a woman between 18 and 29 years old in good health.

The V and J genes are TRBV18 and TRBJ1-3, with 7 nucleotides matching TRBD1. Germline CDR1 reads KGHSH; CDR2 reads LQKENI. This CDR3 has 14 amino acids. Trimming removed 3 bases from V and 4 bases from J; junction bases left unmatched: 3. CDR3 nucleotides: TGTGCCAGCTCACCCCGGACAGGAGGAAACACCATATATTTT. Its translation is CASSPRTGGNTIYF.

The gene calls are TRBV7-9 and TRBJ2-7, with 8 bases aligning to TRBD1. Looked up from germline, CDR1 is SEHNR and CDR2 is FQNEAQ (reference sequence). The CDR3 consists of 16 residues. The J segment lost 4 bases and the V segment lost 2 bases, leaving 10 bases of the junction unmatched. CDR3 nucleotide sequence: TGTGCCAGCAGCTTAAGTTCTGGACAGGGAGTATACGAGCAGTACTTC. Its protein product is CASSLSSGQGVYEQYF.

The gene calls are TRBV11-2 and TRBJ2-2, with 8 bases lining up with TRBD1. CDR3 length: 15 amino acids. Germline assignment: CDR1 SGHAT and CDR2 FQNNGV. Losses at the gene ends were 6 bases for V and 6 bases for J; bases not matched to a gene: 9. CDR3 sequence (DNA): TGTGCCAGCAGTCGACAGGGGATCGGAGCCGGGGAGCTGTTTTTT. Amino acids: CASSRQGIGAGELFF.

The table lists this clone with a few counts. The chain is built from TRBV15 and TRBJ2-3; 7 bases align to TRBD1. The CDR3 has 15 residues. The germline gives CDR1 LNHNV, CDR2 YYDKDF (reference sequence). V gave up 4 bases and J gave up 6 bases; unmatched junction bases: 10. The CDR3 region has the DNA TGTGCCACCAGCACCGACAGGGTGCGGTCCGATACGCAGTATTTT. Encoded protein: CATSTDRVRSDTQYF. The whole variable domain, remainder taken from reference TRBV15 and TRBJ2-3, is DAMVIQNPRYQVTQFGKPVTLSCSQTLNHNVMYWYQQKSSQAPKLLFHYYDKDFNNEADTPDNFQSRRPNTSFCFLDIRSPGLGDTAMYLCATSTDRVRSDTQYFGPGTRLTVL.

The chain uses TRBV13 and TRBJ2-7; the D gene is possibly TRBD2 (6 bases). There are 13 residues in the CDR3. Trimming took off 6 bases at V and 7 bases at J, with 16 bases between the two ends. In germline, CDR1 is PRHDT, CDR2 FYEKMQ (reference sequence). The CDR3 reads CASSPRRAGEQYF. DNA for the CDR3: TGTGCCAGCAGTCCGAGGAGGGCGGGGGAGCAGTACTTC.

The table lists this clone with a few counts. The chain uses TRBV9 and TRBJ1-2; 7 bases line up with TRBD1. CDR1 is SGDLS and CDR2 is YYNGEE in the germline V gene. The CDR3 covers 15 residues. V lost 0 bases to trimming and J lost 3 bases; unmatched junction nucleotides: 5. CDR3 protein: CASSVEVRGDYGYTF. The CDR3 coding sequence is TGTGCCAGCAGCGTAGAGGTCAGGGGGGACTATGGCTACACCTTC.

The chain employs TRBV9 and TRBJ2-3; D unclear. V was trimmed by 3 bases and J by 0 bases, leaving 14 bases between them. Germline loops: CDR1 SGDLS, CDR2 YYNGEE. The CDR3 has 16 amino acids. The CDR3 region has the DNA TGTGCCAGCAGCGGAACCGGGTCCCTGAGCACAGATACGCAGTATTTT. Encoded protein: CASSGTGSLSTDTQYF.

J is TRBJ2-5 and V is TRBV15; 8 positions match TRBD2. This CDR3 is built from 16 residues. Germline trimming cut 0 bases from V and 5 bases from J; bases unmatched to any gene: 8. In germline, CDR1 is LNHNV, CDR2 YYDKDF (reference sequence). The chain's CDR3 is CATSRDKRGPGETQYF. The DNA of the CDR3 is TGTGCCACCAGCAGAGATAAGCGGGGGCCTGGGGAGACCCAGTACTTC.

This clone was recorded a few times. The chain has TRBV10-3 and TRBJ2-7, with 12 bases identical to TRBD2. CDR1 ENHRY and CDR2 SYGVKD come from the germline V gene. CDR3 length: 15 residues. With 6 bases clipped from V and 5 bases from J, the junction kept 8 bases outside the gene matches. CDR3 sequence (DNA): TGTGCCATCAGGACCCCTAGCGGGGGGGCCCACGAGCAGTACTTC. Its protein product is CAIRTPSGGAHEQYF.

V gene TRBV29-1 combines with J gene TRBJ2-7; D possibly corresponds to TRBD1 (6 bases). With 6 bases removed from V and 6 bases from J, the gap between germline ends came to 12 bases. The germline CDR1 and CDR2 sequences are SQVTM and ANQGSEA. This CDR3 has 11 amino acids. The CDR3 loop reads CSVKTGREQYF. CDR3 nucleotide sequence: TGCAGCGTAAAAACAGGGCGCGAGCAGTACTTC.

V is TRBV5-1 and J is TRBJ2-5, with D perhaps TRBD1 (6 bases). The CDR3 totals 14 residues. Per the germline V gene, CDR1 is SGHRS and CDR2 is YFSETQ. V dropped 3 bases and J dropped 5 bases, with 14 bases sitting between them. The DNA of the CDR3 is TGCGCCAGCAGCTGGGTAGGGGGAGCTGAGACCCAGTACTTC. It specifies CASSWVGGAETQYF.

This clone was seen a few times. The V call is TRBV11-2, the J call TRBJ2-5, with D unresolved. Germline V lookup: CDR1 SGHAT, CDR2 FQNNGV. V was pared by 5 bases and J by 2 bases, with 9 bases between. The CDR3 extends over 13 amino acids. Written as DNA, the CDR3 is TGTGCCAGCAGCCTATACCTACAAGAGACCCAGTACTTC. Translation: CASSLYLQETQYF.

Concerning this clone: In the same sample, other DNA sequences code for this CDR3. The V call is TRBV19, the J call TRBJ2-3; no clear D gene. Germline V gives CDR1 LNHDA, CDR2 SQIVND (reference sequence). Trimming removed 5 bases from V and 3 bases from J, with 6 bases in between. The CDR3 loop spans 12 amino acids. The CDR3 spells CASSPSTDTQYF. The CDR3, as DNA: TGTGCCAGTAGTCCCTCGACAGATACGCAGTATTTT.

The chain is built from TRBV6-1 and TRBJ2-1, with 10 nucleotides matching TRBD2. The V gene's germline CDR1 is MNHNS and CDR2 SASEGT. CDR3 length equals 16 residues. V was clipped by 4 bases and J by 0 bases; unmatched bases: 3. The CDR3 coding sequence is TGTGCCAGCAGTGGAGCTAGCGGGAGCTCCTACAATGAGCAGTTCTTC. Protein product: CASSGASGSSYNEQFF.

The rearrangement links TRBV6-5 to TRBJ1-1; D is possibly TRBD1 (5 bases). The germline V gene encodes CDR1 MNHEY and CDR2 SVGAGI. Trimming pared 0 bases from V and 2 bases from J, leaving 13 bases between. The CDR3 is made up of 16 amino acids. CDR3 in amino acids: CASSYSMNRPNTEAFF. As DNA, the CDR3 is TGTGCCAGCAGTTACTCGATGAACAGGCCTAACACTGAAGCTTTCTTT.

The CDR3 region has the DNA TGTGCCTGGCTGACAGGGGGCACTGAAGCTTTCTTT. Its protein is CAWLTGGTEAFF. The gene calls are TRBV30 and TRBJ1-1; 9 nucleotides agree with TRBD1. CDR3 length equals 12 residues. Germline CDR1 reads GTSNPN; CDR2 reads SVGIG (reference sequence). Trimming cost V 5 bases and J 4 bases; bases outside gene matches: 2.

The J gene is TRBJ1-2, the V gene TRBV30; 7 nucleotides match TRBD1. Germline V CDR1 and CDR2: GTSNPN, SVGIG (reference sequence). The CDR3 is 13 amino acids. V shed 7 bases and J 3 bases; nucleotides not matched to a gene: 8. This CDR3 is CALLAGGHYGYTF. CDR3 DNA sequence: TGTGCCTTGCTCGCAGGGGGACACTATGGCTACACCTTC.

This chain joins TRBV4-1 and TRBJ2-7; D is perhaps TRBD1 (6 bases). CDR1 is MGHRA and CDR2 is YSYEKL in the germline V gene. Between the trimmed V and J ends, which lost 4 bases and 2 bases, there was a span of 12 bases. CDR3 length: 14 amino acids. The CDR3 DNA is TGCGCCAGCAGCCTCGGGACATTACCCTACGAGCAGTACTTC. As protein: CASSLGTLPYEQYF.

This clone showed up just a few times. V gene TRBV5-4 combines with J gene TRBJ2-5; 7 bases match TRBD2. This CDR3 has 16 amino acids. The V gene end was trimmed by 3 bases and the J gene end by 5 bases; junction bases not matched to a gene: 13. Per germline, CDR1 SGHNT and CDR2 YYREEE (reference sequence). Here the CDR3 DNA reads TGTGCCAGCAGCTCATCTAGCGGTGAACCTCGGGAGACCCAGTACTTC. Translation gives CASSSSSGEPRETQYF.

The gene calls are TRBV29-1 and TRBJ2-7; D possibly corresponds to TRBD1 (5 bases). Germline-derived CDR1 and CDR2 are SQVTM and ANQGSEA. The CDR3 length is 11 residues. The CDR3 DNA reads TGCAGTGGGGCGGTTGGCTACGAGCAGTACTTC. This encodes CSGAVGYEQYF.

The V gene is TRBV25-1, the J gene TRBJ2-1; D is possibly TRBD1 (5 bases). CDR1 is MGHDK and CDR2 is SYGVNS in the germline V gene. V lost 2 bases and J 8 bases, leaving 16 bases between the germline ends. This CDR3 has 15 amino acids. The CDR3, as DNA: TGTGCCAGCAGTGAACGGATAGGGGTCGATGATGAGCAGTTCTTC. Amino acid sequence: CASSERIGVDDEQFF.

In its sample, this clone was seen a few times. The rearrangement uses TRBV7-9 and TRBJ2-7; maybe TRBD2 (6 bases). This CDR3 has 16 amino acids. Germline V gene sequence: CDR1 SEHNR, CDR2 FQNEAQ (reference sequence). The V and J ends lost 0 bases and 0 bases respectively, with 12 bases between them. The CDR3 DNA reads as TGTGCCAGCAGCTTAGCCTGGCGGGATAGCTCCTACGAGCAGTACTTC. Protein sequence: CASSLAWRDSSYEQYF.

The sample holds a few counts of this clone. CDR3: CASSFLSGGSYGYTF. In nucleotides, the CDR3 is TGTGCCAGCAGCTTCCTTTCAGGGGGATCGTATGGCTACACCTTC. The J gene is TRBJ1-2, the V gene TRBV5-6, with TRBD1 matching 7 bases. With V trimmed by 2 bases and J by 5 bases, 9 bases remained unmatched. CDR1 is SGHDT, CDR2 YYEEEE, per germline. The CDR3 runs 15 residues.

This clone appeared a few times. The CDR3 region is CASSPYNEQFF. Written as DNA, the CDR3 is TGTGCCAGCAGCCCGTACAATGAGCAGTTCTTC. V and J are TRBV21-1 and TRBJ2-1; the DNA was not compared with TRBD2, the D call given in the table. TRBV21-1 is annotated as a pseudogene. The CDR3 is 11 residues long.

Regarding this clone: The junction departs from the called germline gene at one end, perhaps through a read error. The chain has TRBV7-7 and TRBJ2-5; 8 bases are shared with TRBD1. This CDR3 is 14 amino acids long. Germline CDR1 and CDR2: SSHAT and FNYEAQ (reference sequence). The CDR3 DNA reads as TGTGCTAGCAGCCTCGGACAGGGCCAAGAGACCCAGTACTTC. Translation gives CASSLGQGQETQYF. Filled out from reference TRBV7-7 and TRBJ2-5, the complete variable domain reads GAGVSQSPRYKVTKRGQDVTLRCDPISSHATLYWYQQALGQGPEFLTYFNYEAQPDKSGLPSDRFSAERPEGSISTLTIQRTEQRDSAMYRCASSLGQGQETQYFGPGTRLLVL.

The CDR3 region has the DNA TGTGCCTGGAGTCCGGGGACAGGGGTCTACAATGAGCAGTTCTTC. It codes for CAWSPGTGVYNEQFF. The V gene is TRBV30, the J gene TRBJ2-1; TRBD1 matches at 10 bases. There are 15 residues in the CDR3. Per germline, CDR1 GTSNPN and CDR2 SVGIG (reference sequence). V lost 2 bases to trimming and J lost 3 bases; unmatched junction nucleotides: 4.

CDR3 residues: CAIRDRENTEAFF. In DNA, the CDR3 is TGTGCCATTAGGGACAGGGAGAACACTGAAGCTTTCTTT. The chain has TRBV2 and TRBJ1-1; 9 bases align to TRBD1. CDR3 length: 13 residues. The V and J ends lost 10 bases and 1 base, in that order; junction bases with no gene match: 4. Germline V gene lookup returns CDR1 SNHLY and CDR2 FYNNEI.